This T cell receptor beta chain was recovered during a study of blood T cell repertoires in COVID-19 (dated by TCRdb to about 2020). Notes on the research overall: Samples from collaborators originated in the United States, Italy and Spain and spanned both the acute and convalescent phases of COVID-19. The prospective study material was composed of cDNA or gDNA derived from T cells, B-cell-depleted T cells, or PBMCs. Deeply sampled blood TCRbeta repertoires from subjects exposed to, actively infected with, or recovered from COVID-19 were included in the dataset. The repertoires were released in a freely available public database intended as a resource for research on the immune response to SARS-CoV-2. Samples came from the ongoing ImmuneRACE study (first 160 participants) plus 1,254 subjects from 6 global collaborators. Nearly every sample came with metadata listing a de-identified subject ID, COVID-19 status, age in years and sex. Where HLA class I and class II types were available, the types were taken from metadata supplied by the sample provider, not from assay-based typing.

Participants in the prospective study were aged roughly 18 to 100 years, lived in 20 to 25 United States geographic areas, and enrolled through a virtual design. To assign participants to cohorts, the prospective study relied on clinical history that participants themselves reported in a screening survey and a study questionnaire. For ImmuneRACE Cohort 3, a participant was defined as recovered based on two consecutive negative NP/OP PCR tests, clearance by a healthcare professional, or resolution of symptoms. Each participant in the prospective study had whole blood, serum and a nasopharyngeal or oropharyngeal swab collected by mobile phlebotomists. Additional blood draws and questionnaires over an approximately 2-month period could optionally be provided by prospective study participants. Before DNA extraction, blood samples from the prospective study were shipped at room temperature or frozen.

There are 14 amino acids in the CDR3, from cysteine to phenylalanine inclusive. Just the 42-base CDR3 DNA is kept, in frame starting at base 1. At the junction V is shortened by 4 bases and J by 6 bases; bases outside the gene matches: 5. Per the germline V gene, SGHRS is the CDR1 and YFSETQ is the CDR2. On the study overall, not on this receptor specifically: The quantity of clinical and demographic metadata differed by source and by participant and was supplied without curation.

The immunoSEQ Assay, a bias-controlled multiplex PCR, was used to amplify TCRbeta CDR3 regions from genomic DNA. Per the source publication's procedure: The number of nucleated cells in each sample was estimated from the amplification of reference gene primers within the assay. To quantify the absolute abundance of each unique TCRbeta CDR3 rearrangement, sequence reads were collapsed and filtered. For each sample, productive Simpson clonality was calculated by taking the square root of Simpson's diversity index across productive rearrangements. The table was pulled from immuneACCESS by TCRdb, which kept in-frame rearrangements only. Such tables lose some clones; where checked, under half of the loss comes from unresolved V genes, and the rest has no known cause. V, J and clone size were drawn from that table, and D and trimming were deduced from the DNA. For this sample the table gives roughly 150,000 clones, of which 78% were detected only once. Together, the top ten hold over 5% of the sample.

As regards this clone: The antigen it recognizes is unknown. There are no base qualities to consult, and no much larger clone falls within one base.

Sample: PBMCs or T cells enriched from blood (not recorded which). This TCR derives from a woman aged 45 to 65 who had recovered from COVID-19. The chain links TRBV5-1 with TRBJ2-7, and TRBD1 matches 12 of the central bases. Here is the DNA: TGCGCCAGCAGCCCTGGGACAGGGGGCTCCGAGCAGTACTTC. Translation gives CASSPGTGGSEQYF. The CDR3, completed at both ends by the reference TRBV5-1 and TRBJ2-7 genes, gives the full variable domain KAGVTQTPRYLIKTRGQQVTLSCSPISGHRSVSWYQQTPGQGLQFLFEYFSETQRNKGNFPGRFSGRQFSNSRSEMNVSTLELGDSALYLCASSPGTGGSEQYFGPGTRLTVT.